This TCR beta chain is from a study of blood T cells in healthy people across ages. Each donor supplied ten milliliters of peripheral blood. V shed 5 bases and J shed 4 bases, with 14 bases lying between them. The CDR3 runs 14 residues. Germline CDR1 is SGHTA and CDR2 is FQGNSA. The use of a sample-barcoded 5' primer and a J-beta primer mix characterized a second PCR of about 6 to 11 cycles. TCRdb reprocessed the 5' RACE reads via MiXCR and lists one record per CDR3 protein. Of about 680,000 distinct CDR3 sequences listed, around 45% are singletons. A single count supports this clonotype. The chain is built from TRBV7-2 and TRBJ1-2; perhaps TRBD1 as D (6 bases). Sequencing input: blood. The origin of this receptor is a woman aged 55-70 years in good health. The CDR3 bases are TGTGCCAGCAGCGGAAGGGACACCGGCTATGGCTACACCTTC. Translation gives CASSGRDTGYGYTF.